This is a list of T cell receptor beta chains from one sample in a study of OX40 agonist ivuxolimab in advanced cancers. Method: immunoSEQ multiplex PCR; TCRdb's copy keeps in-frame clones and lacks some. Of tens of thousands of clones in the sample, roughly 89% were seen once. This specimen consisted of CD4+ or CD8+ T cells sorted from blood, obtained in a trial of the OX40 agonist ivuxolimab. These receptors all stem from an adult with an advanced solid tumor such as melanoma, head and neck, liver or kidney cancer. Both conserved end residues are part of each CDR3. A D gene is named only where the DNA matches it firmly. Clone size is shown for a subset of rows, as once, few, many or a class of expanded clone.

cdr3_nt,cdr3_aa,clone_size,j_call,v_call,d_call
TGTGCCAGCAGACCAGCGGGGGCGGGGGAGACCCAGTACTTC,CASRPAGAGETQYF,-,TRBJ2-5,TRBV6-5,TRBD2
TGCGCCAGCAGCCAAGGGGGCGGAGAAAAACTGTTTTTT,CASSQGGGEKLFF,-,TRBJ1-4,TRBV4-1,-
TGCGCCAGCAGCCAAGATATAGCTAAAGCGGAAGCTTTCTTT,CASSQDIAKAEAFF,-,TRBJ1-1,TRBV4-3,-
TGTGCCAGCATCAGGGTTCGAGGCGGCACTGAAGCTTTCTTT,CASIRVRGGTEAFF,-,TRBJ1-1,TRBV2,-
TGTGCCATCCGAAATTCCGACAGGGCCCCAGGCACTGAAGCTTTCTTT,CAIRNSDRAPGTEAFF,-,TRBJ1-1,TRBV10-3,TRBD1
TGTGCCAGTTCCCCCCGGGATAGCGGGGAACAGAAGTACTTC,CASSPRDSGEQKYF,-,TRBJ2-7,TRBV19,TRBD2
TGTGCCAGTAGTATAGGAGGGTCCGCGAATAACTATGGCTACACCTTC,CASSIGGSANNYGYTF,-,TRBJ1-2,TRBV19,-
TGTGCCAGCAGCTTAGGTCGTGGATATGGCTACACCTTC,CASSLGRGYGYTF,few,TRBJ1-2,TRBV7-6,-
TGTGCCAGCAGTAGCGGGAGAGCGGGCTACGAGCAGTACTTC,CASSSGRAGYEQYF,-,TRBJ2-7,TRBV2,TRBD2
TGTGCCAGCAGCTACCCTCGGACAGGAGGCACAGATACGCAGTATTTT,CASSYPRTGGTDTQYF,-,TRBJ2-3,TRBV5-4,TRBD1
TGTGCCAGTAGTATATCTAGCGGCATTCAGTACTTC,CASSISSGIQYF,-,TRBJ2-4,TRBV19,TRBD2
TGTGCCAGTAGTATGGAAAACTATGGCTACACCTTC,CASSMENYGYTF,-,TRBJ1-2,TRBV19,-
TGTGCCAGTAGGATGGACAGCTCCCAAGAGACCCAGTACTTC,CASRMDSSQETQYF,-,TRBJ2-5,TRBV19,-
TGTGCCAGTACTGGACTAGCGGGGGAGACCCAGTACTTC,CASTGLAGETQYF,-,TRBJ2-5,TRBV19,TRBD2
TGTGCCAGCAGTTTAGGGTACGAGCAGTACTTC,CASSLGYEQYF,-,TRBJ2-7,TRBV28,-
TGTGCCACCAGGGGCCCTTCAGGGAGCAATGAGCAGTTCTTC,CATRGPSGSNEQFF,once,TRBJ2-1,TRBV6-6,-
TGTGCCAGCAGCCTCCGGGACAGGGGAGCTCAGCCCCAGCATTTT,CASSLRDRGAQPQHF,-,TRBJ1-5,TRBV6-6,TRBD1
TGTGCCAGCAGCCCCGGGAGAATTCAAGAGACCCAGTACTTC,CASSPGRIQETQYF,-,TRBJ2-5,TRBV7-2,-
TGTGCCAGCAGCTATAGACAGACAGATACGCAGTATTTT,CASSYRQTDTQYF,-,TRBJ2-3,TRBV7-8,-
TGCGCCAGCAGCTTGGCCAGCGGGAATACGCAGTATTTT,CASSLASGNTQYF,-,TRBJ2-3,TRBV5-1,TRBD2
TGTGCCTGGAACAGGGGGCATGGGGACGAGCAGTACTTC,CAWNRGHGDEQYF,-,TRBJ2-7,TRBV30,TRBD1
TGCGCCAGCAGTGAACTAGCGGGGGTCTACAATGAGCAGTTCTTC,CASSELAGVYNEQFF,-,TRBJ2-1,TRBV10-2,TRBD2
TGTGCCAGCAGCTTAAGCCAGGGGGGGATGAAGACCCAGTACTTC,CASSLSQGGMKTQYF,-,TRBJ2-5,TRBV11-2,-
TGTGCCAGCAGCCCTAGGACTAGCGGAGCCTACAATGAGCAGTTCTTC,CASSPRTSGAYNEQFF,-,TRBJ2-1,TRBV7-9,TRBD2
TGTGCCAGCTTTAGACAGCTCCAAGAGACCCAGTACTTC,CASFRQLQETQYF,-,TRBJ2-5,TRBV7-8,-
TGTGCCAGCAGGGACTCAAATAACTATGGCTACACCTTC,CASRDSNNYGYTF,-,TRBJ1-2,TRBV7-2,-
TGTGCCAGCAGCTCCATCCCGGGGGGGGCTAGTGGGGTGTCTGAGCAGTTCTTC,CASSSIPGGASGVSEQFF,-,TRBJ2-1,TRBV11-1,TRBD2
TGTGCCAGCGCTCAAGGAGGGACCTACGAGCAGTACTTC,CASAQGGTYEQYF,-,TRBJ2-7,TRBV6-1,-
TGCGCCAGCAGCATACTATCGGGACTAGCGGGGGGCCGCCCTAGCACAGATACGCAGTATTTT,CASSILSGLAGGRPSTDTQYF,-,TRBJ2-3,TRBV5-1,TRBD2
TGTGCCAGCAGCATAGGACTAAGGGACACTGAAGCTTTCTTT,CASSIGLRDTEAFF,-,TRBJ1-1,TRBV7-8,-
TGTGCCAGCAGCATAAACAGGGGACTGAACACCGGGGAGCTGTTTTTT,CASSINRGLNTGELFF,-,TRBJ2-2,TRBV7-9,-
TGTGCCAGCAGTTACACCACAGGTATCTACAATGAGCAGTTCTTC,CASSYTTGIYNEQFF,-,TRBJ2-1,TRBV6-5,-
TGTGCCATCCGGACAGCTTATGGCTACACCTTC,CAIRTAYGYTF,-,TRBJ1-2,TRBV6-5,-
TGTGCCAGCAAACCCCAGGGGCCGCTGGCCGAGCAGTACTTC,CASKPQGPLAEQYF,-,TRBJ2-7,TRBV27,-
TGTGCCAGTAGCTCATCGGGGGCGGTGAGCTCCTACAATGAGCAGTTCTTC,CASSSSGAVSSYNEQFF,-,TRBJ2-1,TRBV19,-
TGTGCCAGCAGCTTATTACTAGCGGGGGCCGGGGATGAGCAGTTCTTC,CASSLLLAGAGDEQFF,-,TRBJ2-1,TRBV11-3,TRBD2
TGTGCCAGCAGCTTAGGGAGGCCCCTTCAAGAGACCCAGTACTTC,CASSLGRPLQETQYF,-,TRBJ2-5,TRBV13,-
TGTGCCAGCAGCCGCGGGACAGCCGACCACGAGCAGTACTTC,CASSRGTADHEQYF,few,TRBJ2-7,TRBV4-2,-
TGTGCCAGTAGTATAGGGTTTGGGGGAATGGACTATGGCTACACCTTC,CASSIGFGGMDYGYTF,-,TRBJ1-2,TRBV19,-
TGTGCCAGCAGTCAGGGACTAGGTGTGGATGAGCAGTTCTTC,CASSQGLGVDEQFF,-,TRBJ2-1,TRBV11-1,TRBD2
TGTGCCAGCAGTTATGGCATAACCTACGAGCAGTACTTC,CASSYGITYEQYF,-,TRBJ2-7,TRBV6-5,-
TGCGCCAGCAGCCTCTATAGGGGGAACACTGAAGCTTTCTTT,CASSLYRGNTEAFF,few,TRBJ1-1,TRBV4-3,-